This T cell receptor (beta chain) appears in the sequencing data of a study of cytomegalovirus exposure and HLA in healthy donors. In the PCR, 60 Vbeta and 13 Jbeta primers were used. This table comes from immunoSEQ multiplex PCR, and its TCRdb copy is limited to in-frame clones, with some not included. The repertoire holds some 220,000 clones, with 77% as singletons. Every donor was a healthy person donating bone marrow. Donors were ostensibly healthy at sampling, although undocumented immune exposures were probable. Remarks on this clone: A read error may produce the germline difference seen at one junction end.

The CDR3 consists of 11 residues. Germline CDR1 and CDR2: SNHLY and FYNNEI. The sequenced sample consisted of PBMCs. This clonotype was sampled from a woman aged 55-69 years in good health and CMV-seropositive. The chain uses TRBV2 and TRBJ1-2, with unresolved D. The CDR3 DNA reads TGTGCCAGCAGAGTATACTACGGCTACACCTTC. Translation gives CASRVYYGYTF. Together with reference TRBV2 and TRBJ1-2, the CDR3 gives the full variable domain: EPEVTQTPSHQVTQMGQEVILRCVPISNHLYFYWYRQILGQKVEFLVSFYNNEISEKSEIFDDQFSVERPDGSNFTLKIRSTKLEDSAMYFCASRVYYGYTFGSGTRLTVV.